A single sample is the source of the 6 T cell receptor beta chains below, sequenced in a study of blood T cell repertoires in COVID-19. Libraries were prepared by immunoSEQ multiplex PCR; TCRdb keeps only in-frame clonotypes and omits some of them. Of about 350,000 clones in the sample, over 75% were seen once. Sample: PBMCs or T cells enriched from blood (not recorded which). The receptors here all came from a woman in her twenties or thirties who had recovered from COVID-19.

This clone was detected only once. The chain uses TRBV19 and TRBJ1-5; maybe TRBD1 (5 bases). CDR1 and CDR2 (germline): LNHDA, SQIVND (reference sequence). V was pared by 6 bases and J by 3 bases, with 15 bases between. The CDR3 covers 15 residues. Here the CDR3 reads CASSLWAGNNQPQHF. CDR3 in DNA: TGTGCCAGTAGCCTATGGGCAGGGAACAATCAGCCCCAGCATTTT.

This clone has a handful of counts. V and J are TRBV27 and TRBJ2-3; TRBD1 might be the D (5 bases). This CDR3 is 17 amino acids long. With 3 bases removed from V and 0 bases from J, the gap between germline ends came to 16 bases. CDR1 and CDR2 (germline): MNHEY, SMNVEV (reference sequence). CDR3 nucleotides: TGTGCCAGCAGTTTCTTCCCTCAGACAGCTAGCACAGATACGCAGTATTTT. The encoded protein is CASSFFPQTASTDTQYF.

The V and J genes are TRBV5-5 and TRBJ2-7; 8 bases line up with TRBD1. With 1 base clipped from V and 6 bases from J, the junction kept 9 bases outside the gene matches. The CDR3 loop spans 15 amino acids. Germline values: CDR1 SGHKS, CDR2 YYEKEE (reference sequence). The CDR3, as DNA: TGTGCCAGCAGCTTGTCTGGGACAGGCGGACTCGAGCAGTACTTC. It yields the protein CASSLSGTGGLEQYF.

This rearrangement joins TRBV7-2 to TRBJ2-3; tentative D call: TRBD2 (5 bases). The V and J ends lost 5 bases and 2 bases respectively, with 8 bases between them. The CDR3 totals 13 residues. In germline, CDR1 is SGHTA, CDR2 FQGNSA. CDR3 coding DNA: TGTGCCAGCAGCCGGGATTCCACAGATACGCAGTATTTT. Protein sequence: CASSRDSTDTQYF.

V is TRBV6-6 and J is TRBJ1-2; D is unclear. This CDR3 contains 12 residues. Trimming left V 4 bases short and J 5 bases short, with 8 bases between. Germline CDR1 and CDR2: MNHNY and SVGAGI (reference sequence). CDR3 sequence reads: CASSSYQYGYTF. The CDR3 DNA follows: TGTGCCAGCAGTTCCTATCAATATGGCTACACCTTC.

This clone was seen just once. The rearrangement links TRBV28 to TRBJ1-2, with D perhaps matching TRBD1 (6 bases). CDR3 length equals 13 residues. Trimming cost V 6 bases and J 5 bases, with 13 bases left between them. Looked up from germline, CDR1 is MDHEN and CDR2 is SYDVKM. The CDR3 DNA is TGTGCCAGCAGCAGACAGGATCCATATGGCTACACCTTC. Translation gives CASSRQDPYGYTF.